Shown below are 2 T cell receptor beta chains from a single sample sequenced in a study of spatial heterogeneity in lung cancer. MiXCR was run by TCRdb on the 5' RACE reads, yielding one entry per CDR3 protein. The profile shows about 52,000 distinct CDR3 sequences, more than 6.5% of them singletons. Indicated time point: blood at routine non-recurrence follow-up after resection. In each case, whole RNA from tumor, nontumor lung or frozen PBMC was sequenced unsorted. Sequencing used PBMCs, obtained at follow-up. These receptors originate from a female donor with early-stage non-small cell lung cancer.

This clonotype occurred a few times. V gene TRBV28 combines with J gene TRBJ1-3; D is undetermined. This CDR3 has 13 amino acids. The germline V gene has CDR1 MDHEN and CDR2 SYDVKM. The V gene lost 4 bases and the J gene lost 8 bases, with 12 bases spanning the gap. CDR3 sequence: CASSSQTGYTIYF. The CDR3, as DNA: TGTGCCAGCAGTTCCCAAACGGGGTACACCATATATTTT.

The chain links TRBV11-2 to TRBJ1-2; D gene uncertain. Germline loops: CDR1 SGHAT, CDR2 FQNNGV. This CDR3 is 13 amino acids long. The V end was cut by 6 bases, the J end by 4 bases, with 12 bases between. This CDR3 reads CASSMGRRYGYTF. In DNA, the CDR3 is TGTGCCAGCAGTATGGGCCGGCGCTATGGCTACACCTTC.